These 24 T cell receptor beta chains originate from one sample sequenced in a study of STAT5B mutations in CD4+ large granular lymphocyte leukemia. Using immunoSEQ multiplex PCR, the repertoire was profiled, and TCRdb retains in-frame clones only, with some absent. Here the sample spans roughly 4,600 clones, 80% being singletons. Material: PBMCs. The receptors originated from a man aged 70-80 years with CD4+ T-cell large granular lymphocyte leukemia.

The rearrangement uses TRBV11-3 and TRBJ2-3, with 9 positions matching TRBD1. Germline V gene lookup returns CDR1 SGHNT and CDR2 YENEEA. This CDR3 contains 15 residues. The V segment lost 3 bases and the J segment 3 bases; nucleotides outside the gene matches: 4. DNA for the CDR3: TGTGCCAGCAGCTTCGGGACAGGGTGGACAGATACGCAGTATTTT. Amino acid sequence: CASSFGTGWTDTQYF.

The J gene is TRBJ2-3, the V gene TRBV11-3, with 12 bases matching TRBD2. Germline V gene lookup returns CDR1 SGHNT and CDR2 YENEEA. The CDR3 is 15 amino acids. Trimming took 5 bases from V and 6 from J; bases not matched to a gene: 6. As DNA, the CDR3 is TGTGCCAGCAGCACGCGACTAGCGGGAGCGGATACGCAGTATTTT. It yields the protein CASSTRLAGADTQYF.

This chain links TRBV29-1 with TRBJ2-5; D uncertain. Germline lookup yields CDR1 SQVTM and CDR2 ANQGSEA. The V end lost 4 bases, the J end lost 2 bases, and 14 bases lay between the germline ends. There are 14 residues in the CDR3. This CDR3 is CSVVDQAAQETQYF. The CDR3 bases are TGCAGCGTTGTCGATCAGGCAGCTCAAGAGACCCAGTACTTC.

This clone is medium-sized (0.01 to 0.1%). This chain connects TRBV6-6 to TRBJ2-7; D call uncertain. Per the germline V gene, CDR1 is MNHNY and CDR2 is SVGAGI (reference sequence). The germline V and J ends were trimmed by 4 bases and 3 bases, with 10 bases remaining between them. The CDR3 covers 13 residues. The CDR3 loop reads CASSSQDYYEQYV. In nucleotides, the CDR3 is TGTGCCAGCAGTTCTCAGGATTACTACGAGCAGTACGTC.

The chain carries TRBV5-1 and TRBJ2-7; no reliable D call. V gave up 0 bases and J gave up 6 bases, with 16 bases separating them. CDR1 is SGHRS and CDR2 is YFSETQ in the germline V gene. The CDR3 length is 15 residues. CDR3 residues: CASSLEPPLVGEQYF. In DNA form, the CDR3 reads TGCGCCAGCAGCTTGGAGCCCCCTTTAGTCGGCGAGCAGTACTTC.

The chain recombines TRBV27 with TRBJ2-5, with 12 bases that match TRBD2. CDR1 and CDR2 from the germline V gene are MNHEY and SMNVEV (reference sequence). Germline trimming cut 5 bases from V and 12 bases from J; bases unmatched to any gene: 13. This CDR3 contains 15 residues. CDR3 sequence (DNA): TGTGCCAGCAGTCTGCAACTAGCGGGGGGACGAAAAGAGTACTTC. The encoded protein is CASSLQLAGGRKEYF.

This chain connects TRBV28 to TRBJ2-5; 11 nucleotides agree with TRBD2. CDR3 length equals 16 residues. The germline V gene has CDR1 MDHEN and CDR2 SYDVKM. V trimming: 4 bases; J trimming: 2 bases; junction bases outside the gene matches: 6. The chain's CDR3 is CASSSGGTSGQETQYF. The CDR3, as DNA: TGTGCCAGCAGTTCCGGAGGGACTAGCGGACAAGAGACCCAGTACTTC.

The chain combines TRBV10-3 with TRBJ1-2; D is perhaps TRBD1 (6 bases). The V gene's germline CDR1 is ENHRY and CDR2 SYGVKD. V dropped 3 bases and J dropped 4 bases, with 15 bases sitting between them. The CDR3 has 15 residues. As DNA, the CDR3 is TGTGCCATCAGTGAAACGGGGGGCAGTGTCTATGGCTACACCTTC. This sequence encodes CAISETGGSVYGYTF.

The V and J genes are TRBV6-6 and TRBJ2-2; D not certain. Germline CDR1 MNHNY, CDR2 SVGAGI (reference sequence). V gave up 2 bases and J gave up 0 bases, with 7 bases separating them. The CDR3 consists of 15 residues. CDR3 nucleotides: TGTGCCAGCAGTTACCGGTCAACGAACACCGGGGAGCTGTTTTTT. It encodes CASSYRSTNTGELFF.

The CDR3 DNA reads TGTGCCAGCAGCTTCCCGGGACCCTACGAGCAGTACTTC. It translates to CASSFPGPYEQYF. V is TRBV7-2 and J is TRBJ2-7; possibly TRBD1 or TRBD2 for D (5 bases each). CDR1 and CDR2 from the germline V gene are SGHTA and FQGNSA. V lost 3 bases, J lost 2 bases, and 8 bases lay in between. This CDR3 region has 13 residues.

The V gene is TRBV7-9, the J gene TRBJ2-1; D remains ambiguous. The germline V gene encodes CDR1 SEHNR and CDR2 FQNEAQ (reference sequence). This CDR3 comprises 12 residues. The V end lost 3 bases, the J end lost 9 bases, and 9 bases lay between the germline ends. In nucleotides, the CDR3 is TGTGCCAGCAGCTTTTGGCTCATTGAGCAGTTCTTC. It translates to CASSFWLIEQFF.

The chain links TRBV7-8 to TRBJ2-3, with 9 bases aligning to TRBD2. Trimming removed 1 base from V and 6 bases from J; junction bases left unmatched: 8. Germline V gene lookup returns CDR1 SGHVS and CDR2 FQNEAQ. This CDR3 region has 16 residues. In DNA form, the CDR3 reads TGTGCCAGCAGCTTAGTAACTAGCGGGCTCCGCGATACGCAGTATTTT. Translated: CASSLVTSGLRDTQYF.

This clone was seen a few times. The CDR3 region is CASSLRQGQNSYEQYF. The CDR3, as DNA: TGCGCCAGCAGCTTAAGACAGGGACAAAACTCCTACGAGCAGTACTTC. J is TRBJ2-7 and V is TRBV5-1; 7 nucleotides agree with TRBD1. V shed 2 bases, J shed 0 bases, and the junction held 8 bases outside the gene matches. This CDR3 spans 16 amino acids. Germline lookup yields CDR1 SGHRS and CDR2 YFSETQ.

The V call is TRBV28, the J call TRBJ2-2; either TRBD1 or TRBD2 may supply D (5 bases each). Trimming removed 8 bases at V and 0 bases at J, with 13 bases between. CDR3 length: 15 residues. CDR1 and CDR2 from the germline V gene are MDHEN and SYDVKM. Here the CDR3 DNA reads TGTGCCAGCGGACCCGGGACGGCGAACACCGGGGAGCTGTTTTTT. Translated: CASGPGTANTGELFF.

The chain has TRBV6-6 and TRBJ2-3; 7 nucleotides line up with TRBD2. CDR1 MNHNY and CDR2 SVGAGI come from the germline V gene (reference sequence). Losses at the gene ends were 2 bases for V and 5 bases for J; bases not matched to a gene: 7. The CDR3 runs 15 residues. The DNA of the CDR3 is TGTGCCAGCAGTTACGGCGGGAGCATCCGAGATACGCAGTATTTT. This translates into CASSYGGSIRDTQYF.

In its sample, this clone was seen once. The chain combines TRBV11-3 with TRBJ2-1; D is possibly TRBD2 (6 bases). Germline loops: CDR1 SGHNT, CDR2 YENEEA. V gave up 1 base and J gave up 6 bases, with 13 bases separating them. This CDR3 is built from 15 residues. The CDR3 sequence is CASSLGQVGGNEQFF. CDR3 nucleotides: TGTGCCAGCAGCTTAGGCCAGGTGGGGGGCAATGAGCAGTTCTTC. The full variable domain, its missing parts supplied by reference TRBV11-3 and TRBJ2-1, is EAGVVQSPRYKIIEKKQPVAFWCNPISGHNTLYWYLQNLGQGPELLIRYENEEAVDDSQLPKDRFSAERLKGVDSTLKIQPAELGDSAVYLCASSLGQVGGNEQFFGPGTRLTVL.

This chain links TRBV7-8 with TRBJ2-7; TRBD1 is a possible D gene (6 bases). With 5 bases removed from V and 5 bases from J, the gap between germline ends came to 16 bases. Germline loops: CDR1 SGHVS, CDR2 FQNEAQ. The CDR3 runs to 14 residues. CDR3 nucleotide sequence: TGTGCCAGCAGCCTGAACAGGGTAGGAAACGAGCAGTACTTC. It translates to CASSLNRVGNEQYF.

The chain recombines TRBV6-1 with TRBJ1-5, with D hard to call. The V and J ends lost 5 bases and 8 bases respectively, with 10 bases between them. The CDR3 loop spans 12 amino acids. Per the germline V gene, CDR1 is MNHNS and CDR2 is SASEGT. The DNA for the CDR3 is TGTGCCAGCAGTACCAACGTGGAGCCCCAGCATTTT. Protein product: CASSTNVEPQHF.

The chain couples TRBV30 to TRBJ1-2, with D possibly being TRBD1 (6 bases). From germline, CDR1 is GTSNPN and CDR2 SVGIG (reference sequence). CDR3 length: 13 residues. Trimming pared 6 bases from V and 0 bases from J, leaving 11 bases between. The CDR3 DNA reads as TGTGCCTGCCGGACAGAGTCTAACTATGGCTACACCTTC. The encoded protein is CACRTESNYGYTF.

This clone was seen more than once but under ten times. The gene calls are TRBV7-6 and TRBJ2-1; D is perhaps TRBD1 or TRBD2 (5 bases each). Germline assignment: CDR1 SGHVS and CDR2 FNYEAQ. This CDR3 is built from 14 residues. V was pared by 3 bases and J by 4 bases, with 10 bases between. The CDR3 nucleotides read TGTGCCAGCAGCTTTGGGACGGGGTACAATGAGCAGTTCTTC. This sequence encodes CASSFGTGYNEQFF.

This chain connects TRBV27 to TRBJ2-7; D is ambiguous. V was clipped by 6 bases and J by 3 bases, with 6 bases between them. The CDR3 runs 11 residues. Per the germline V gene, CDR1 is MNHEY and CDR2 is SMNVEV (reference sequence). The CDR3: CASSPFYEQYF. CDR3 coding DNA: TGTGCCAGCAGCCCTTTCTACGAGCAGTACTTC.

This clone was detected once. This chain joins TRBV5-4 and TRBJ2-5; TRBD2 aligns across 11 bases. CDR1 and CDR2 from the germline V gene are SGHNT and YYREEE (reference sequence). The CDR3 is 15 amino acids. V trimming: 3 bases; J trimming: 4 bases; junction bases outside the gene matches: 5. CDR3 nucleotides: TGTGCCAGCAGCTCGACTAGCGGGAAAACAGAGACCCAGTACTTC. Amino acids: CASSSTSGKTETQYF.

This rearrangement joins TRBV6-5 to TRBJ1-2, with a tentative D call TRBD1 (6 bases). Germline V gene lookup returns CDR1 MNHEY and CDR2 SVGAGI. Trimming shortened V by 0 bases and J by 8 bases, and 13 bases separated the two germline ends. The CDR3 covers 14 residues. This chain's CDR3 is CASSYSSGVGGYTF. In nucleotides, the CDR3 is TGTGCCAGCAGTTACTCGTCAGGGGTGGGCGGCTACACCTTC.

The chain joins TRBV10-2 to TRBJ1-1; D is unclear. The CDR3 has 14 residues. Germline values: CDR1 WSHSY, CDR2 SAAADI. V lost 6 bases and J lost 1, with 12 bases in between. The CDR3 loop is CASRHGPSNTEAFF. The CDR3 DNA reads as TGCGCCAGCAGGCACGGGCCCTCGAACACTGAAGCTTTCTTT.